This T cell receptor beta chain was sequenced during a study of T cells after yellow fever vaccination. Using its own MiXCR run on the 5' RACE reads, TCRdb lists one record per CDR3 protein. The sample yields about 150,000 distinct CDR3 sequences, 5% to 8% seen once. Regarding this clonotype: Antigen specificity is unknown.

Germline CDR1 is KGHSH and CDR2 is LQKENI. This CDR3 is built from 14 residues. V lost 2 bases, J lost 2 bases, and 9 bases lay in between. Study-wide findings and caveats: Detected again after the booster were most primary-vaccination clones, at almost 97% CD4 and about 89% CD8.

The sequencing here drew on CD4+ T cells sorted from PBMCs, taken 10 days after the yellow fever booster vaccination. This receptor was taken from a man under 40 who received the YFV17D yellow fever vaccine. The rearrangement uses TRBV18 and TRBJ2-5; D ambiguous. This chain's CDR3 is CASSPRATQETQYF. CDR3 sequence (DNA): TGTGCCAGCTCACCAAGGGCTACTCAAGAGACCCAGTACTTC.